This is a list of T cell receptor beta chains from one sample in a study of blood T cell repertoires in COVID-19. Profiling relied on immunoSEQ multiplex PCR, and the TCRdb table lists in-frame clones only, not all of them. The sample carries 200,000 to 250,000 clones, 75% to 90% recorded once. Sample: peripheral blood. The receptor source for this set is a woman in her thirties or forties with acute or convalescent COVID-19. CDR3s include the opening cysteine and the closing phenylalanine or tryptophan. The D gene is left open where the match is weak. Size is stated for part of the rows, as once, few or many counts, or as a class when the clone is expanded.

>TRBD1|TRBJ1-1|TRBV6-6|.
TGTGCCAGCAGTTCGGGACAGACGAACACTGAAGCTTTCTTT
CASSSGQTNTEAFF
>TRBD1|TRBJ1-1|TRBV11-2|once
TGTGCCAGCAGCCCGGGACAGAGTAACACTGAAGCTTTCTTT
CASSPGQSNTEAFF
>TRBD2|TRBJ2-2|TRBV4-2|.
TGTGCCAGCCGGGCGGGGGGACGGGGGAACACCGGGGAGCTGTTTTTT
CASRAGGRGNTGELFF
>TRBD1|TRBJ1-5|TRBV6-5|.
TGTGCCAGCTTCGGGAACAGGGGAAGCAATCAGCCCCAGCATTTT
CASFGNRGSNQPQHF
>.|TRBJ2-1|TRBV9|.
TGTGCCAGCAGTGGGTGGGCTCACGGCAATGAGCAGTTCTTC
CASSGWAHGNEQFF
>.|TRBJ1-1|TRBV19|.
TGTGCCAGTACCCTGACAGCGAACACTGAAGCTTTCTTT
CASTLTANTEAFF
>.|TRBJ2-2|TRBV5-1|few
TGCGCCAGCAGCCTCCTAATCTTCGCGAACACCGGGGAGCTGTTTTTT
CASSLLIFANTGELFF
>.|TRBJ1-1|TRBV3-1/TRBV3-2|.
TGTGCCAGCAGCCTATTGAACACTGAAGCTTTCTTT
CASSLLNTEAFF
>TRBD1|TRBJ1-2|TRBV18|.
TGTGCCAGCTCACCGGACAGGGCTAACTATGGCTACACCTTC
CASSPDRANYGYTF
>.|TRBJ1-4|TRBV5-1|.
TGCGCCAGCAGCTTCAGGGGCCTGACTAATGAAAAACTGTTTTTT
CASSFRGLTNEKLFF
>.|TRBJ1-1|TRBV7-9|.
TGTGCCAGCAGTCTACAGGGAACCGGCACTGAAGCTTTCTTT
CASSLQGTGTEAFF
>.|TRBJ2-5|TRBV2|.
TGTGCCAGCAGGGAGATAGCGAGGACGGTGGCCCAAGAGACCCAGTACTTC
CASREIARTVAQETQYF
>.|TRBJ1-1|TRBV25-1|many
TGTGCCAGCAGTACAGATTGGGGGGGTGAAGCTTTCTTT
CASSTDWGGEAFF
>TRBD1|TRBJ1-2|TRBV7-6|.
TGTGCCAGCAGCGACAGGGGTGGTTATGGCTACACCTTC
CASSDRGGYGYTF
>.|TRBJ2-3|TRBV5-6|few
TGTGCCAGCAGCTTGGCGCATAGGGGAGATACGCAGTATTTT
CASSLAHRGDTQYF
>.|TRBJ2-2|TRBV6-5|.
TGTGCCAGCAGTTACTCGGTGGCGGGGGCTGTCGGGGAGCTGTTTTTT
CASSYSVAGAVGELFF
>TRBD2|TRBJ2-1|TRBV3-1/TRBV3-2|once
TGTGCCAGCACAGAATTTGGCGGGGGGAGCTCCTACAATGAGCAGTTCTTC
CASTEFGGGSSYNEQFF
>.|TRBJ2-2|TRBV6-5|.
TGTGCCAGCAGTTTAGCCGGGGAGCTGTTTTTT
CASSLAGELFF
>TRBD1|TRBJ1-1|TRBV5-1|once
TGCGCCAGCAGCTGGACAGGGGGAGCGGCTGAAGCTTTCTTT
CASSWTGGAAEAFF
>.|TRBJ1-2|TRBV11-2|few
TGTGCCAGCAGCTTAGGTGTCGATATAGACTATGGCTACACCTTC
CASSLGVDIDYGYTF
>.|TRBJ1-2|TRBV2|.
TGTGCCAGCAAGCAGGGCTCCTCTAACTATGGCTACACCTTC
CASKQGSSNYGYTF
>TRBD1|TRBJ1-4|TRBV7-8|few
TGTGCCAGCAGCTTGAGAGACAGGGGAGAAAAACTGTTTTTT
CASSLRDRGEKLFF
>.|TRBJ2-2|TRBV14|.
TGTGCCAGCAGGAAGTCTCGGGGTCTGAACACCGGGGAGCTGTTTTTT
CASRKSRGLNTGELFF